What follows are 19 T cell receptor beta chains derived from one specimen sequenced in a study of long-term antiretroviral therapy in people with HIV. The assay, immunoSEQ v3.0, was run at survey level. Here immunoSEQ multiplex PCR was the method, and the copy in TCRdb shows in-frame clones only, minus some. The sample carries tens of thousands of clones, 80% to 90% recorded once. The sample consisted of unsorted PBMCs, taken just before starting antiretroviral therapy. These receptors were taken from a woman between 18 and 29 years old with HIV.

This clone was counted once. V gene TRBV29-1 combines with J gene TRBJ2-1; TRBD2 agrees at 12 bases. Germline V gene data show CDR1 as SQVTM and CDR2 as ANQGSEA. This CDR3 spans 19 amino acids. With 7 bases clipped from V and 2 bases from J, the junction kept 18 bases outside the gene matches. The CDR3, as DNA: TGCAGCGCCCGACTAGCGGGAGCCCCAGGGGGGAGGCCCTACAATGAGCAGTTCTTC. Translated: CSARLAGAPGGRPYNEQFF.

V usage is TRBV2 and J usage is TRBJ2-5; D call uncertain. CDR3 length equals 11 residues. CDR1 is SNHLY and CDR2 is FYNNEI in the germline V gene. V was shortened by 4 bases and J by 4 bases, with 4 bases between the two germline ends. The CDR3, as DNA: TGTGCCAGCAGTGTTCGAGAGACCCAGTACTTC. It translates to CASSVRETQYF.

The chain uses TRBV4-1 and TRBJ1-2; D call uncertain. Germline V gene data show CDR1 as MGHRA and CDR2 as YSYEKL. The V and J ends lost 3 bases and 6 bases respectively, with 5 bases between them. The CDR3 length is 11 residues. The CDR3 nucleotides read TGCGCCAGCAGCCAGGGGAATGGCTACACCTTC. Residues: CASSQGNGYTF.

This clone turned up a few times. The V call is TRBV18, the J call TRBJ1-2; 9 positions match TRBD1. Trimming at V came to 3 bases and at J to 5 bases, leaving 10 bases not matched to a gene. This CDR3 has 16 residues. Germline assignment: CDR1 KGHSH and CDR2 LQKENI. The chain's CDR3 is CASSPPTGGGLYGYTF. Written as DNA, the CDR3 is TGTGCCAGCTCACCGCCAACAGGGGGCGGGCTATATGGCTACACCTTC.

The V and J genes are TRBV5-5 and TRBJ2-7; 11 nucleotides match TRBD2. J gave up 1 base and V 1 base, and 7 bases lay outside the gene matches. Germline loops: CDR1 SGHKS, CDR2 YYEKEE (reference sequence). There are 17 residues in the CDR3. The CDR3 coding sequence is TGTGCCAGCAGCTTGAGCGGACTAGCGGGTATATCCTACGAGCAGTACTTC. Translation gives CASSLSGLAGISYEQYF.

This clone has just one count. The genes are TRBV6-6 and TRBJ1-4, with a possible D match to TRBD1 (5 bases). V lost 2 bases and J lost 3, with 10 bases in between. CDR1 is MNHNY and CDR2 is SVGAGI in the germline V gene (reference sequence). This CDR3 has 15 amino acids. CDR3 nucleotide sequence: TGTGCCAGCAGTTACGGGGGGACGGCTAATGAAAAACTGTTTTTT. Translation gives CASSYGGTANEKLFF.

The V call is TRBV28, the J call TRBJ2-5; 13 bases match TRBD2. V trimming: 3 bases; J trimming: 2 bases; junction bases outside the gene matches: 6. The CDR3 sequence is 17 residues long. Germline-derived CDR1 and CDR2 are MDHEN and SYDVKM. CDR3 sequence (DNA): TGTGCCAGCAGTTTCGGACTAGCGGGAGCCACTCAAGAGACCCAGTACTTC. It yields the protein CASSFGLAGATQETQYF.

The J gene is TRBJ2-5, the V gene TRBV5-1, with D possibly being TRBD1 (5 bases). This CDR3 contains 14 residues. CDR1 is SGHRS and CDR2 is YFSETQ in the germline V gene. V was cut by 0 bases and J by 2 bases, with 8 bases left in between. This CDR3 reads CASSLVQAQETQYF. The CDR3, as DNA: TGCGCCAGCAGCTTGGTACAGGCTCAAGAGACCCAGTACTTC. Complete variable domain (other parts from reference TRBV5-1 and TRBJ2-5): KAGVTQTPRYLIKTRGQQVTLSCSPISGHRSVSWYQQTPGQGLQFLFEYFSETQRNKGNFPGRFSGRQFSNSRSEMNVSTLELGDSALYLCASSLVQAQETQYFGPGTRLLVL.

The genes are TRBV11-1 and TRBJ2-1; D remains unclear. Germline CDR1 SGHAT, CDR2 FQDESV (reference sequence). V was trimmed by 2 bases and J by 7 bases, leaving 6 bases between them. The CDR3 spans 12 residues. The CDR3 DNA reads TGTGCCAGCAGCTTAATAGGGAATGAGCAGTTCTTC. This translates into CASSLIGNEQFF.

The CDR3 protein is CASSTSESSGNTIYF. In nucleotides, the CDR3 is TGTGCCAGCAGTACATCCGAGAGCTCTGGAAACACCATATATTTT. The V gene is TRBV27, the J gene TRBJ1-3; D gene ambiguous. Germline CDR1 is MNHEY and CDR2 is SMNVEV (reference sequence). Trimming pared 5 bases from V and 0 bases from J, leaving 11 bases between. The CDR3 contains 15 residues.

J is TRBJ1-1 and V is TRBV4-1; D gene ambiguous. Deletions cut 0 bases from V and 0 bases from J, with 8 bases between. This CDR3 has 15 amino acids. Germline V lookup: CDR1 MGHRA, CDR2 YSYEKL. Here the CDR3 reads CASSQDRGLNTEAFF. The DNA for the CDR3 is TGCGCCAGCAGCCAAGATAGAGGACTGAACACTGAAGCTTTCTTT.

CDR3 nucleotides: TGTGCCACCAGCAGAGAGGCATCAACTAATGAAAAACTGTTTTTT. It translates to CATSREASTNEKLFF. The chain recombines TRBV15 with TRBJ1-4; D unclear. This CDR3 is 15 amino acids long. With 0 bases removed from V and 0 bases from J, the gap between germline ends came to 5 bases. The germline V gene has CDR1 LNHNV and CDR2 YYDKDF (reference sequence).

The chain is built from TRBV28 and TRBJ1-1; possibly TRBD1 for D (5 bases). CDR3 length equals 15 residues. CDR1 and CDR2 (germline): MDHEN, SYDVKM. V was shortened by 6 bases and J by 3 bases, with 17 bases between the two germline ends. CDR3 sequence reads: CASSPGLGGYTEAFF. In nucleotides, the CDR3 is TGTGCCAGCAGCCCTGGACTGGGGGGATACACTGAAGCTTTCTTT.

The V gene is TRBV28, the J gene TRBJ1-4; 8 positions match TRBD1. The CDR3 contains 18 residues. Unmatched junction bases numbered 15, after V lost 2 bases and J lost 7 bases. The germline CDR1 and CDR2 sequences are MDHEN and SYDVKM. Here the CDR3 reads CASSLLGQGTAGGEKLFF. CDR3 in DNA: TGTGCCAGCAGTTTACTTGGACAGGGCACCGCGGGAGGTGAAAAACTGTTTTTT.

The CDR3 reads CASSTLAVPYEQYF. The CDR3 region has the DNA TGTGCCAGCAGCACCCTAGCGGTACCCTACGAGCAGTACTTC. The J gene is TRBJ2-7, the V gene TRBV5-4; TRBD2 aligns across 7 bases. CDR1 and CDR2 from the germline V gene are SGHNT and YYREEE (reference sequence). This CDR3 comprises 14 residues. Trimming at V came to 4 bases and at J to 2 bases, leaving 6 bases not matched to a gene.

V gene TRBV4-3 combines with J gene TRBJ1-1; 8 positions agree with TRBD1. Germline loops: CDR1 LGHNA, CDR2 YSLEER. The CDR3 extends over 16 amino acids. Trimming took 3 bases from V and 3 from J; bases not matched to a gene: 9. The CDR3 DNA reads TGCGCCAGCAGCCACCCCCCAGGACAGGGATACACTGAAGCTTTCTTT. Translated, it gives CASSHPPGQGYTEAFF.

In nucleotides, the CDR3 is TGTGCCAGCAGCTTCGGTAGGAGGGGGCGTAGCGAGACCCAGTACTTC. Translating gives CASSFGRRGRSETQYF. This rearrangement joins TRBV5-4 to TRBJ2-5, with a possible D match to TRBD1 (7 bases). The CDR3 runs 16 residues. V was trimmed by 2 bases and J by 5 bases, leaving 19 bases between them. The germline gives CDR1 SGHNT, CDR2 YYREEE (reference sequence).

V is TRBV27 and J is TRBJ2-3; no clear D gene. Germline V gene sequence: CDR1 MNHEY, CDR2 SMNVEV (reference sequence). This CDR3 has 15 residues. Trimming stripped 1 base from V and 0 bases from J, with 8 bases between. CDR3 protein: CASSLWESSTDTQYF. For the CDR3, the DNA is TGTGCCAGCAGTTTATGGGAATCTAGCACAGATACGCAGTATTTT.

The chain has TRBV10-3 and TRBJ1-3, with a possible D match to TRBD1 (5 bases). CDR3 size: 15 residues. In germline, CDR1 is ENHRY, CDR2 SYGVKD. V lost 2 bases and J lost 0, with 8 bases in between. In nucleotides, the CDR3 is TGTGCCATCAGTGAGGGGGGGGTCTCTGGAAACACCATATATTTT. Its translation is CAISEGGVSGNTIYF.